The subject of this entry is one TCR beta chain. In the source study's methods: Reference gene primer amplification in the assay estimated nucleated cell counts. TCRdb's table, derived via immunoSEQ multiplex PCR, lists solely in-frame clones and lacks some. The DNA was the basis for D and trimming; V, J and clone size are from that table. The data show some 270,000 clones, roughly 86% seen once. This sample was taken from a study of blood T cell repertoires in COVID-19. Study-wide background: The origin of the acute and convalescent COVID-19 samples was the United States, Italy and Spain.

Patients from Seattle were sampled longitudinally, starting during active infection. Germline CDR1 is SGHTA and CDR2 is FQGTGA. This CDR3 region has 14 residues. Trimming took 5 bases from V and 3 from J, leaving 11 bases between them. The sample consisted of peripheral blood. The clonotype comes from a woman aged 80 or over with COVID-19, enrolled during active disease. The V gene is TRBV7-3, the J gene TRBJ1-3; D call uncertain. For the CDR3, the DNA is TGTGCCAGCAGCCGCGAGGGAAATGGAAACACCATATATTTT. It translates to CASSREGNGNTIYF.